This TCR beta chain stems from a study of T-cell reconstitution after alpha-beta-depleted transplantation in children. Germline lookup yields CDR1 DFQATT and CDR2 SNEGSKA (reference sequence). The CDR3 spans 13 residues. Trimming left V 7 bases short and J 3 bases short, with 15 bases between. Unique molecular identifiers tagged the TCRbeta library. Each CDR3 protein gets one entry after TCRdb re-called the PCR reads with MiXCR. The data contain around 960,000 distinct CDR3 sequences, about 30% of them singletons. The sequence derives from a boy less than two years old who had a stem cell transplant for SCID, so the T cells may come from the graft donor. Sequenced here: PBMCs, mostly from graft donor cells, sampled 360 days after TCRalphabeta/CD19-depleted stem cell transplant. The rearrangement links TRBV20-1 to TRBJ2-5; maybe TRBD2 (5 bases). CDR3 DNA: TGCAGTGAGGCCCGAGGGCCCGAAGAGACCCAGTACTTC. Its translation: CSEARGPEETQYF.